This T cell receptor (beta chain) is drawn from a study of T cell changes during pregnancy in multiple sclerosis. Only in-frame clones appear in the TCRdb table, and some are missing; sequencing was by immunoSEQ multiplex PCR. Of tens of thousands of clones detected, 75% to 90% appear once; the ten largest clones hold roughly 1.3%. The CDR3 is 14 amino acids. The chain joins TRBV21-1 to TRBJ1-2; TRBD1 was called by the table and not checked on the DNA. TRBV21-1 constitutes a pseudogene. This receptor was taken from a female donor with multiple sclerosis, enrolled in a pregnancy study. Sequencing was performed on CD4+ T cells from peripheral blood mononuclear cells, taken in the first trimester of pregnancy. CDR3 sequence: CASSKGTGGPGYTF. CDR3 sequence (DNA): TGTGCCAGCAGCAAAGGGACAGGGGGCCCTGGCTACACCTTC.